The 9 T cell receptor beta chains below were found in one sample sequenced in a study of glioma-infiltrating T cells after dendritic cell vaccination. Assay used: immunoSEQ multiplex PCR; TCRdb lists only in-frame clones, some missing. Among 75,000 to 100,000 clones listed, roughly 83% were seen once. The sample consisted of blood, taken before dendritic cell vaccination. All receptors derive from a human donor with glioblastoma.

A single count supports this clone. The chain uses TRBV5-4 and TRBJ2-5; D possibly corresponds to TRBD1 (6 bases). The V end lost 4 bases, the J end lost 1 base, and 11 bases lay between the germline ends. Germline values: CDR1 SGHNT, CDR2 YYREEE (reference sequence). The CDR3 loop spans 14 amino acids. The CDR3 nucleotides are TGTGCCAGCAGCCCTGGACAGATCCAAGAGACCCAGTACTTC. Residues: CASSPGQIQETQYF.

This rearrangement joins TRBV27 to TRBJ1-5, with 11 bases matching TRBD1. The germline V gene encodes CDR1 MNHEY and CDR2 SMNVEV (reference sequence). Losses at the gene ends were 6 bases for V and 4 bases for J; bases not matched to a gene: 5. This CDR3 is 15 amino acids long. CDR3 sequence: CASRVDRGRNQPQHF. CDR3 DNA sequence: TGTGCCAGCAGGGTGGACAGGGGGCGAAATCAGCCCCAGCATTTT.

This chain connects TRBV2 to TRBJ2-3; the match to TRBD1 covers 8 bases. CDR1 SNHLY and CDR2 FYNNEI come from the germline V gene. V gave up 7 bases and J gave up 2 bases; unmatched junction bases: 11. CDR3 size: 16 residues. In DNA form, the CDR3 reads TGTGCCAGCATGAGGAGTCAGGGGGCCTTCACAGATACGCAGTATTTT. Amino acids: CASMRSQGAFTDTQYF.

The chain is built from TRBV21-1 and TRBJ2-1; the table's D gene call, TRBD2, was not cross checked with the DNA. TRBV21-1 is described as a pseudogene. This CDR3 spans 14 amino acids. In DNA form, the CDR3 reads TGTGCCAGCAGCAAAGTACGGGTTCGGGATGAGCAGTTCTTC. Amino acid sequence: CASSKVRVRDEQFF.

J is TRBJ2-1 and V is TRBV2; the match to TRBD1 covers 7 bases. Germline CDR1 and CDR2: SNHLY and FYNNEI. The J segment lost 15 bases and the V segment lost 0 bases, leaving 8 bases of the junction unmatched. This CDR3 spans 13 amino acids. CDR3 loop: CASSEARQGIRFF. The CDR3 DNA is TGTGCCAGCAGTGAAGCCCGACAGGGAATACGGTTCTTC.

DNA of the CDR3: TGTGCCTGGGAAAGCGACAGTAGAATAGTTTCCTACGAGCAGTACTTC. Amino acids: CAWESDSRIVSYEQYF. The rearrangement uses TRBV30 and TRBJ2-7; maybe TRBD1 (5 bases). This CDR3 has 16 amino acids. Trimming removed 5 bases at V and 1 base at J, with 21 bases between. Germline V gene data show CDR1 as GTSNPN and CDR2 as SVGIG (reference sequence).

The genes are TRBV7-3 and TRBJ2-3, with 12 positions matching TRBD1. This CDR3 has 16 residues. Germline V gene data show CDR1 as SGHTA and CDR2 as FQGTGA. V dropped 5 bases and J dropped 4; count of bases not matched to a gene: 7. The chain's CDR3 is CASSPRDRGLADTQYF. The CDR3 DNA follows: TGTGCCAGCAGCCCACGGGACAGGGGGCTTGCAGATACGCAGTATTTT.

This chain uses TRBV18 with TRBJ1-1; a weak D match, TRBD1 (5 bases). Germline V gives CDR1 KGHSH, CDR2 LQKENI. The CDR3 covers 14 residues. V dropped 3 bases and J dropped 1 base, with 9 bases sitting between them. In DNA form, the CDR3 reads TGTGCCAGCTCACCGCGACAGACGAACACTGAAGCTTTCTTT. It yields the protein CASSPRQTNTEAFF.

This rearrangement joins TRBV7-2 to TRBJ2-5, with 11 bases identical to TRBD2. V gave up 3 bases and J gave up 6 bases; unmatched junction bases: 15. The CDR3 extends over 18 amino acids. Per the germline V gene, CDR1 is SGHTA and CDR2 is FQGNSA. CDR3 sequence reads: CASSFIPTSGAHQKTQYF. For the CDR3, the DNA is TGTGCCAGCAGCTTCATCCCGACTAGCGGGGCACATCAGAAGACCCAGTACTTC.